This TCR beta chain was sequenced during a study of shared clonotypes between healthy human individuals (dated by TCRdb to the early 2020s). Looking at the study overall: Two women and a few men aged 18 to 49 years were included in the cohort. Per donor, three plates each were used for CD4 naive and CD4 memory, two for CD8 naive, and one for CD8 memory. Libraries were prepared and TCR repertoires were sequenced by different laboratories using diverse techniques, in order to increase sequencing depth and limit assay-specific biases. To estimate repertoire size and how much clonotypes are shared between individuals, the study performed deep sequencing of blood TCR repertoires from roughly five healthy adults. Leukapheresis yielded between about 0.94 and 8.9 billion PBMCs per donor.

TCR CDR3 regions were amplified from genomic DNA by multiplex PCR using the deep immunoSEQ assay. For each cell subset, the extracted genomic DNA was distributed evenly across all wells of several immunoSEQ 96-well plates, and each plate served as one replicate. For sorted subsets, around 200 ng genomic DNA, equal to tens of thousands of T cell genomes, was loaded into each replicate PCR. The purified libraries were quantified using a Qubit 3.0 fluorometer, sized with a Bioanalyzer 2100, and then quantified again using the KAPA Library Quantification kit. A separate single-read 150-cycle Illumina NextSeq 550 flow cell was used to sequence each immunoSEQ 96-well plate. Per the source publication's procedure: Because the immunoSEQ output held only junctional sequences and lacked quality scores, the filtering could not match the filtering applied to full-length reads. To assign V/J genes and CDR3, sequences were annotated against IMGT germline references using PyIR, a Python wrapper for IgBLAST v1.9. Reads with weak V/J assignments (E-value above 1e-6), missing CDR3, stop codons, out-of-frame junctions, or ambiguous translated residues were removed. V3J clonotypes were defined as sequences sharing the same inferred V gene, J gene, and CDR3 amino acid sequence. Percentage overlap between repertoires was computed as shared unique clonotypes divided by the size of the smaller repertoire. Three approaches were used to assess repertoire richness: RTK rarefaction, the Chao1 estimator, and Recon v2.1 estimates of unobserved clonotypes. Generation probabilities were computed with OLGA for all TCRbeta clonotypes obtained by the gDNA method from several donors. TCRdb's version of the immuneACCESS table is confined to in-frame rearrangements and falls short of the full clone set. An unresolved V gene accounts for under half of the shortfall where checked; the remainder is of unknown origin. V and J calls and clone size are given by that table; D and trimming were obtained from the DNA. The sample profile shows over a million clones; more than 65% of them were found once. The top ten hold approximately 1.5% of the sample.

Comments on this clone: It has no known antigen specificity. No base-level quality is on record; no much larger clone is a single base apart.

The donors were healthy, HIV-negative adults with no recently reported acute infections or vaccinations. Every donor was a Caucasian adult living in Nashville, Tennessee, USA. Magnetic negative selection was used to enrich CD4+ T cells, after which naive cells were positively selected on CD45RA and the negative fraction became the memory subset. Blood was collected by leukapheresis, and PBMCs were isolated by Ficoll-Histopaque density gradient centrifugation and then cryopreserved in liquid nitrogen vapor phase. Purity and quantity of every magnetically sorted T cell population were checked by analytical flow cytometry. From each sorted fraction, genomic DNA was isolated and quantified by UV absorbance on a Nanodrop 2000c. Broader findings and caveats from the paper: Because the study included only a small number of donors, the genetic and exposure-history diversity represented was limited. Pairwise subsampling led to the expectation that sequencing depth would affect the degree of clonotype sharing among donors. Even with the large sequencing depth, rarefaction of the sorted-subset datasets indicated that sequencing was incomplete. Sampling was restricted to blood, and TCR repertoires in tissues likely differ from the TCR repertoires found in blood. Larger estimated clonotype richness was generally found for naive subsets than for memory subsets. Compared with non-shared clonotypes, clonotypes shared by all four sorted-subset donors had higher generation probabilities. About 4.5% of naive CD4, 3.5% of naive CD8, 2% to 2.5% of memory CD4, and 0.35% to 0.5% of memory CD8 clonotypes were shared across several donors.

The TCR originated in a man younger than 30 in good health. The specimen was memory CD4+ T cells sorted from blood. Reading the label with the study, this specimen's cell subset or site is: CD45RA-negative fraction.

This receptor has the CDR3 CASSLGQSTDTQYF. The DNA sequence reads TGTGCCAGCAGCTTGGGACAAAGCACAGATACGCAGTATTTT. Recombination connected TRBV5-4 to TRBJ2-3; the D gene identity is not certain. Taken from the germline V gene (reference sequence), the CDR1 and CDR2 loops are SGHNT and YYREEE. V and J lose 0 bases and 0 bases, and a span of 5 bases separates them. The CDR3 sequence holds 14 residues, the cysteine and phenylalanine included. The only DNA kept is the CDR3, 42 bases in frame from the first base. Full variable domain (CDR3 extended with the reference TRBV5-4 and TRBJ2-3 proteins): ETGVTQSPTHLIKTRGQQVTLRCSSQSGHNTVSWYQQALGQGPQFIFQYYREEENGRGNFPPRFSGLQFPNYSSELNVNALELDDSALYLCASSLGQSTDTQYFGPGTRLTVL.